Listed below are T cell receptor beta chains from one sample, sequenced in a study of blood T cell repertoires in COVID-19. Method: immunoSEQ multiplex PCR; TCRdb's copy keeps in-frame clones and lacks some. The data contain about 68,000 clones, roughly 85% of them singletons. Specimen: peripheral blood. The receptors derive from a middle-aged man with acute or convalescent COVID-19. Both conserved end residues are part of each CDR3. The D gene is left open where the match is weak. Only some rows state a clone size, as once, few, many or a class for expanded clones.

cdr3_nt cdr3_aa j_call d_call clone_size v_call
TGTGCCAGTAGTATGGAACTAGCGGGGGGAGCCCAGTACTTC CASSMELAGGAQYF TRBJ2-5 TRBD2 once TRBV19
TGTGCCAGCAGTTACTCGGGGGGGCCTGCCTACGAGCAGTACTTC CASSYSGGPAYEQYF TRBJ2-7 NA NA TRBV6-5
TGTGCCAGCAGCCGTACAGTAGGGGGCCCTAATGAAAAACTGTTTTTT CASSRTVGGPNEKLFF TRBJ1-4 TRBD1 NA TRBV11-2
TGTGCCAGCACATCTAGCGGGGGGGCAGATACGCAGTATTTT CASTSSGGADTQYF TRBJ2-3 TRBD2 NA TRBV18
TGTGCCAGCAGCAATACTGGACTAGCGGCAATTCAAGAGACCCAGTACTTC CASSNTGLAAIQETQYF TRBJ2-5 TRBD2 NA TRBV5-4
TGTGCCAGCAGTGGAGCAGGGGCAACTAATGAAAAACTGTTTTTT CASSGAGATNEKLFF TRBJ1-4 NA NA TRBV6-1
TGTGCCAGCAGCGTGGACAGGTACACCGGGGAGCTGTTTTTT CASSVDRYTGELFF TRBJ2-2 TRBD1 once TRBV14
TGTGCCAGCAGTTACGGGGACTCTAACACCGGGGAGCTGTTTTTT CASSYGDSNTGELFF TRBJ2-2 NA NA TRBV6-6
TGTGCCAGCAGCTACTCCCAGGTCAACAGGAAAGAGACCCAGTACTTC CASSYSQVNRKETQYF TRBJ2-5 NA NA TRBV7-8
TGTGCCAGCAGGGGACTAGCGGGGTACCAAGAGACCCAGTACTTC CASRGLAGYQETQYF TRBJ2-5 TRBD2 NA TRBV2
TGTGCCAGCTCACTTATAGCGGGGGGGCCAGATAATGAGCAGTTCTTC CASSLIAGGPDNEQFF TRBJ2-1 TRBD2 NA TRBV18
TGCGCCAGCAGCCACGAGAGACTAGACGATAACTATGGCTACACCTTC CASSHERLDDNYGYTF TRBJ1-2 NA NA TRBV4-1
TGTGCCAAAGCCGGGACAGCGGCGAACACTGAAGCTTTCTTT CAKAGTAANTEAFF TRBJ1-1 TRBD1 NA TRBV2
TGTGCCAGCAGTCGGACAGGGTTCGGGGAGCTGTTTTTT CASSRTGFGELFF TRBJ2-2 TRBD1 few TRBV12-3/TRBV12-4
TGCAGTGCTAGTACCACCACTCGCACAGATACGCAGTATTTT CSASTTTRTDTQYF TRBJ2-3 NA NA TRBV20-1
TGTGCCAGTAGTATAGAGGGGGCAGGGAATCAGCCCCAGCATTTT CASSIEGAGNQPQHF TRBJ1-5 NA NA TRBV19
TGTGCCAGTAGTGCTTCGAGCTCTGGAAACACCATATATTTT CASSASSSGNTIYF TRBJ1-3 NA NA TRBV19
TGTGCCAGCAGCCCCAGCGGGGGGGGCGTAGAGACCCAGTACTTC CASSPSGGGVETQYF TRBJ2-5 TRBD2 NA TRBV3-1/TRBV3-2
TGTGCCAGCAGCCAAGAGGGACAGGGGACAGACTCCTACGAGCAGTACTTC CASSQEGQGTDSYEQYF TRBJ2-7 TRBD1 once TRBV3-1/TRBV3-2
TGTGCCAGCAGGGCCTCCAGCGGGGAAAACAATGAGCAGTTCTTC CASRASSGENNEQFF TRBJ2-1 TRBD2 once TRBV25-1
TGTGCCAGCAGCGACAAAAGGAGGGGATCCACAGATACGCAGTATTTT CASSDKRRGSTDTQYF TRBJ2-3 NA NA TRBV9
TGTGCCAGCAGTTACCCGGCCGGGACACACTATGGCTACACCTTC CASSYPAGTHYGYTF TRBJ1-2 NA NA TRBV6-5
TGTGCCACCAGTCATGGCGGGGACGTTTTTGAGACCCAGTACTTC CATSHGGDVFETQYF TRBJ2-5 NA NA TRBV15
TGTGCCAGCAGTTACTCCTGGACTAGCGGGGGGCCGGATACGCAGTATTTT CASSYSWTSGGPDTQYF TRBJ2-3 TRBD2 NA TRBV6-2/TRBV6-3
TGTGCCAGCAGTGAAGCGGCGGGGACTCCGACTGAAGCTTTCTTT CASSEAAGTPTEAFF TRBJ1-1 NA NA TRBV25-1
TGTGCCAGCAGCTTGGGGGGAGAGGACTACGAGCAGTACTTC CASSLGGEDYEQYF TRBJ2-7 NA NA TRBV5-6
TGTGCCAGCAGCTTAGCCGCGGGAAAGGCAAACACCATATATTTT CASSLAAGKANTIYF TRBJ1-3 NA NA TRBV7-6
TGTGCCAGCGCCGGGACAGGTAGTGTTGGCAATCAGCCCCAGCATTTT CASAGTGSVGNQPQHF TRBJ1-5 TRBD1 NA TRBV2
TGTGCCAGCAGTGGATTGGACAGGGCGCAGACCCAGTACTTC CASSGLDRAQTQYF TRBJ2-5 TRBD1 NA TRBV2
TGTGCCAGCAGTTTAAATAATCGGTCACCCCTCCACTTT CASSLNNRSPLHF TRBJ1-6 NA NA TRBV27
TGTGCCAGCAGCGTGGGTTCCTCCAGGTGGGAGACCCAGTACTTC CASSVGSSRWETQYF TRBJ2-5 NA NA TRBV9
TGTGCCAGCAGCCTCCAGGGGGATGAAAAACTGTTTTTT CASSLQGDEKLFF TRBJ1-4 TRBD1 NA TRBV3-1/TRBV3-2
TGCGCCAGCAGCCCGAGACAGGGGTTAGACAATGAGCAGTTCTTC CASSPRQGLDNEQFF TRBJ2-1 TRBD1 NA TRBV5-1
TGCAGCGTTGTTGTTTTTCTCACCGGGGAGCTGTTTTTT CSVVVFLTGELFF TRBJ2-2 NA NA TRBV29-1
TGTGCCAGCAGCGAGACCGGACAGGGGGCCGACGAGCAGTACTTC CASSETGQGADEQYF TRBJ2-7 TRBD1 few TRBV7-8
TGCAGCGTTGCAGGGGAATGGTATGGCTACACCTTC CSVAGEWYGYTF TRBJ1-2 NA NA TRBV29-1
TGTGCCAGCAGCTACAACACAGGGGGAGAGCAGTACTTC CASSYNTGGEQYF TRBJ2-7 TRBD1 NA TRBV11-2
TGTGCCAGCAGCCAAAGACTTCAAAGCTATCGAGACTATGGCTACACCTTC CASSQRLQSYRDYGYTF TRBJ1-2 NA NA TRBV5-4
TGTGCCACCAGTGATTACAGGGGTCGCACAGATACGCAGTATTTT CATSDYRGRTDTQYF TRBJ2-3 TRBD1 NA TRBV24-1
TGTGCCAGCAGTTTGGGTGGAGGACGAGGGTATAATTCACCCCTCCACTTT CASSLGGGRGYNSPLHF TRBJ1-6 NA NA TRBV28
TGTGCCAGCTCACCACTAGCTAGCGGGGGCCAAGAGACCCAGTACTTC CASSPLASGGQETQYF TRBJ2-5 TRBD2 NA TRBV18